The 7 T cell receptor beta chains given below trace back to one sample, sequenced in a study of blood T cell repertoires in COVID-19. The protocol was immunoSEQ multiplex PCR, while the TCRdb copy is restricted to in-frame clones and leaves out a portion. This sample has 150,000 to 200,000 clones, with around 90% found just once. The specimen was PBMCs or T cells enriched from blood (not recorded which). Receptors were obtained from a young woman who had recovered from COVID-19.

DNA of the CDR3: TGTGCCAGCAGTTTAGATTACCAGCGGGAGAAGTACGAGCAGTACTTC. Its translation is CASSLDYQREKYEQYF. J is TRBJ2-7 and V is TRBV27; 8 bases map to TRBD2. The CDR3 sequence is 16 residues long. J gave up 4 bases and V 2 bases, and 10 bases lay outside the gene matches. CDR1 and CDR2 from the germline V gene are MNHEY and SMNVEV (reference sequence).

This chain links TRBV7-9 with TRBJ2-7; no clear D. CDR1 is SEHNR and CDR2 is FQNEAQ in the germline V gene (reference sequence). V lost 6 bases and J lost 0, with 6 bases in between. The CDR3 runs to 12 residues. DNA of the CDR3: TGTGCCAGCAGTGCAGGCTCCTACGAGCAGTACTTC. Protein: CASSAGSYEQYF.

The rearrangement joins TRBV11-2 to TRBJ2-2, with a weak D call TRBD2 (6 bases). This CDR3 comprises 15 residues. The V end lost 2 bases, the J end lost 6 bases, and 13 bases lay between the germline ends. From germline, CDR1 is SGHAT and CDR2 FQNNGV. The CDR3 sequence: CASSLSGERAGELFF. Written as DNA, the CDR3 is TGTGCCAGCAGCTTATCGGGGGAGAGAGCCGGGGAGCTGTTTTTT.

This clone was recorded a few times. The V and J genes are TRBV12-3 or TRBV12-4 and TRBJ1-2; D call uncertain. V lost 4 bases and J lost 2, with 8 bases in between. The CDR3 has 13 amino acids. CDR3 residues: CASSWGGNYGYTF. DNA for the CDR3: TGTGCCAGCAGTTGGGGAGGGAACTATGGCTACACCTTC.

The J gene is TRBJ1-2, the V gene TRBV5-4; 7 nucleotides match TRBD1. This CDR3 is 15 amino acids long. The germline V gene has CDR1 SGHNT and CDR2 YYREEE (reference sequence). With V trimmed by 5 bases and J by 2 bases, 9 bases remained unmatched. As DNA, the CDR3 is TGTGCCAGCAGTCCGTCCCGGGACAGAAACTATGGCTACACCTTC. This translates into CASSPSRDRNYGYTF.

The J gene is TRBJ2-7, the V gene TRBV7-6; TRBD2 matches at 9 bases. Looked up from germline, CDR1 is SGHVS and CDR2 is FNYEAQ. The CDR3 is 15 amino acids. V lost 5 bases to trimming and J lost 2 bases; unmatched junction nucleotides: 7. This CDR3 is CASSKRTSDTYEQYF. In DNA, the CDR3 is TGTGCCAGCAGCAAGAGGACTAGCGACACCTACGAGCAGTACTTC.

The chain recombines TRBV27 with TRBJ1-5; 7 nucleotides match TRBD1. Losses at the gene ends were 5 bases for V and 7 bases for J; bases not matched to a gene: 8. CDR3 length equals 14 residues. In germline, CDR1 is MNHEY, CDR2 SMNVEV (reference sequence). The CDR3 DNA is TGTGCCAGCAGTGGAAACAGGGGTCGGCAGCCCCAGCATTTT. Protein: CASSGNRGRQPQHF.